This TCR beta chain was profiled in a study of patients and donors after allogeneic stem cell transplantation. TCRdb reanalysed the RT-PCR reads using MiXCR and keeps one entry per CDR3 protein. The table lists about 960,000 distinct CDR3 sequences, around 17% of them singletons. CDR1 is LNHDA and CDR2 is SQIVND in the germline V gene (reference sequence). The CDR3 sequence is 14 residues long. The V segment lost 4 bases and the J segment 4 bases; nucleotides outside the gene matches: 6. The genes are TRBV19 and TRBJ1-2, with 7 bases identical to TRBD1. The sequenced sample was blood, either unsorted or a sorted T cell fraction (not recorded which). This sequence was found in a human donor who was either an allogeneic HSCT recipient or a stem cell or donor lymphocyte infusion donor (not recorded which). It is not recorded whose cells these are; they may come from a transplant donor. CDR3 DNA: TGTGCCAGTAGTACCCGGGACAGTCTCTATGGCTACACCTTC. It yields the protein CASSTRDSLYGYTF.